The 11 T cell receptor beta chains below come from one sample, sequenced in a study of cytomegalovirus exposure and HLA in healthy donors. The assay was immunoSEQ multiplex PCR, and TCRdb's table has in-frame clones only and misses some. This table has about 280,000 clones, around 87% appearing once. Sequenced sample: PBMCs. The receptors were gathered from a woman between 18 and 30 years old in good health and CMV-seronegative.

The chain employs TRBV27 and TRBJ2-5; 12 nucleotides line up with TRBD1. This CDR3 is built from 15 residues. Germline lookup yields CDR1 MNHEY and CDR2 SMNVEV (reference sequence). Trimming took 5 bases from V and 5 from J; bases not matched to a gene: 6. CDR3: CASSPGTGGWETQYF. Here the CDR3 DNA reads TGTGCCAGCAGTCCCGGGACAGGGGGCTGGGAGACCCAGTACTTC.

This clone has more than one count but fewer than ten. J is TRBJ1-2 and V is TRBV2; D might be TRBD1 (6 bases). CDR3 length: 13 amino acids. With 2 bases removed from V and 8 bases from J, the gap between germline ends came to 12 bases. Germline CDR1 SNHLY, CDR2 FYNNEI. The CDR3 is CASSENRALGYTF. Here the CDR3 DNA reads TGTGCCAGCAGTGAAAACAGGGCCTTAGGCTACACCTTC.

The chain employs TRBV9 and TRBJ2-3; TRBD1 matches 11 bases. V shed 3 bases and J 4 bases; nucleotides not matched to a gene: 7. CDR1 and CDR2 (germline): SGDLS, YYNGEE. The CDR3 has 16 residues. The CDR3 bases are TGTGCCAGCAGCGCACGAGGACAGGGGGCCGCAGATACGCAGTATTTT. It is translated as CASSARGQGAADTQYF. Based on the CDR3 plus reference TRBV9 and TRBJ2-3, the full variable domain is DSGVTQTPKHLITATGQRVTLRCSPRSGDLSVYWYQQSLDQGLQFLIQYYNGEERAKGNILERFSAQQFPDLHSELNLSSLELGDSALYFCASSARGQGAADTQYFGPGTRLTVL.

The chain links TRBV4-1 to TRBJ2-7; perhaps TRBD2 as D (5 bases). Germline CDR1 MGHRA, CDR2 YSYEKL. V dropped 0 bases and J dropped 4 bases, with 22 bases sitting between them. This CDR3 contains 18 residues. This CDR3 is CASSQEGIGSQLVYEQYF. CDR3 DNA: TGCGCCAGCAGCCAAGAAGGAATTGGGTCCCAACTAGTTTACGAGCAGTACTTC.

This chain links TRBV9 with TRBJ2-7, with 11 bases aligning to TRBD2. Unmatched junction bases numbered 3, after V lost 3 bases and J lost 4 bases. Germline V gene data show CDR1 as SGDLS and CDR2 as YYNGEE. This CDR3 is built from 14 residues. CDR3 nucleotide sequence: TGTGCCAGCAGCGAGGGACTAGCGGAGTACGAGCAGTACTTC. It yields the protein CASSEGLAEYEQYF. Together with reference TRBV9 and TRBJ2-7, the CDR3 gives the full variable domain: DSGVTQTPKHLITATGQRVTLRCSPRSGDLSVYWYQQSLDQGLQFLIQYYNGEERAKGNILERFSAQQFPDLHSELNLSSLELGDSALYFCASSEGLAEYEQYFGPGTRLTVT.

The chain employs TRBV27 and TRBJ2-7, with 7 bases fitting TRBD2. Per germline, CDR1 MNHEY and CDR2 SMNVEV (reference sequence). CDR3 length: 14 amino acids. The ends lost 7 bases at V and 1 base at J; junction bases unmatched: 7. The CDR3 sequence: CASTEREGSYEQYF. The CDR3 nucleotides read TGTGCCAGCACCGAAAGGGAGGGATCCTACGAGCAGTACTTC.

The chain combines TRBV30 with TRBJ1-5, with D possibly TRBD1 on 6 matching bases. This CDR3 has 13 amino acids. Germline values: CDR1 GTSNPN, CDR2 SVGIG (reference sequence). With 3 bases removed from V and 6 bases from J, the gap between germline ends came to 12 bases. The CDR3 coding sequence is TGTGCCTGGAGGCTTACAGGGAGTCAGCCCCAGCATTTT. Residues: CAWRLTGSQPQHF.

This clone was detected a few times. The genes are TRBV6-5 and TRBJ1-6; possibly TRBD1 for D (6 bases). CDR1 is MNHEY and CDR2 is SVGAGI in the germline V gene. The CDR3 has 14 amino acids. V lost 7 bases and J lost 7, with 14 bases in between. CDR3 protein: CASTQQGRNSPLHF. The CDR3 coding sequence is TGTGCCAGCACCCAACAGGGTAGGAATTCACCCCTCCACTTT.

As regards this clone: This CDR3 is also generated by other DNA sequences in the sample. The genes are TRBV29-1 and TRBJ1-1; 7 nucleotides align to TRBD1. This CDR3 comprises 13 residues. Trimming at V came to 6 bases and at J to 0 bases, leaving 4 bases not matched to a gene. CDR1 is SQVTM and CDR2 is ANQGSEA in the germline V gene. The DNA for the CDR3 is TGCAGCGTAAGGGGGCGGATGAACACTGAAGCTTTCTTT. This translates into CSVRGRMNTEAFF.

This CDR3 reads CASSVIRDGGLYEQYF. CDR3 bases: TGTGCCAGTAGTGTCATCCGGGACGGGGGATTATACGAGCAGTACTTC. V and J are TRBV19 and TRBJ2-7, with D perhaps matching TRBD2 (6 bases). V gave up 5 bases and J gave up 4 bases, with 21 bases separating them. This CDR3 is 16 amino acids long. From germline, CDR1 is LNHDA and CDR2 SQIVND (reference sequence).

The chain combines TRBV25-1 with TRBJ2-3, with D perhaps TRBD2 (6 bases). V was pared by 4 bases and J by 1 base, with 15 bases between. The CDR3 has 16 amino acids. Germline V CDR1 and CDR2: MGHDK, SYGVNS. The CDR3 is CASSGWEAERTDTQYF. CDR3 nucleotide sequence: TGTGCCAGCAGTGGGTGGGAGGCGGAGCGCACAGATACGCAGTATTTT.